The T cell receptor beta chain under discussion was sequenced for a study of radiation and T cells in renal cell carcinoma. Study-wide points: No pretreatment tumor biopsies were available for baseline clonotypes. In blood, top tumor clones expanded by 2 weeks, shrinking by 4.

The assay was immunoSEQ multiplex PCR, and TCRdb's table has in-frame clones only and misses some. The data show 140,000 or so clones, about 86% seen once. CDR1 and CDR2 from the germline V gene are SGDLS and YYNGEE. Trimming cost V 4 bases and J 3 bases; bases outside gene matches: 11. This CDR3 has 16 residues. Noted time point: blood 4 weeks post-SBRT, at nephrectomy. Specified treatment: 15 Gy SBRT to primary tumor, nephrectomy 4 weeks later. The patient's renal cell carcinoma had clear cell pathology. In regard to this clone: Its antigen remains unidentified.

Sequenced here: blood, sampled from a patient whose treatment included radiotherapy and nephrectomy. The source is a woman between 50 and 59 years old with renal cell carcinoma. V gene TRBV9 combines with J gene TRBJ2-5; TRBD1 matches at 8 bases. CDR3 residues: CASSYAGGAFKETQYF. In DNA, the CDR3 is TGTGCCAGCAGCTACGCAGGGGGCGCTTTTAAAGAGACCCAGTACTTC.